Reported below is one T cell receptor beta chain. The antigen is unknown. The data originate from a study of T cell responses to AZD1222 COVID-19 vaccine. Study-wide results and caveats: Spike-specific TCR breadth and depth went up after people got two AZD1222 doses. CD4 TCRs covered the whole spike, strongest at regions 160-218 and 743-854.

Only in-frame clones appear in the TCRdb table, and some are missing; sequencing was by immunoSEQ multiplex PCR. The repertoire consists of 90,000 to 110,000 clones, with approximately 91% occurring once and the leading ten covering 10% to 15%. This clonotype originated in an adult in good health. This specimen consisted of peripheral blood, obtained on day 0 of MenACWY control vaccination.

CDR3 coding DNA: TGTGCCAGCAGCCCCCGGACAGGTTCACCCCTCCACTTT. This encodes CASSPRTGSPLHF. The chain links TRBV14 to TRBJ1-6; 7 bases fit TRBD1. CDR1 is SGHDN and CDR2 is FVKESK in the germline V gene. This CDR3 comprises 13 residues. The V and J ends lost 4 bases and 9 bases, in that order; junction bases with no gene match: 3. Full variable domain (remainder filled in from reference TRBV14 and TRBJ1-6): EAGVTQFPSHSVIEKGQTVTLRCDPISGHDNLYWYRRVMGKEIKFLLHFVKESKQDESGMPNNRFLAERTGGTYSTLKVQPAELEDSGVYFCASSPRTGSPLHFGNGTRLTVT.